Below, 4 T cell receptor beta chains from the same sample are listed, as sequenced in a study of blood T cells in healthy people across ages. A second 7 to 11 cycle PCR used barcoded and J-beta primers. TCRdb ran MiXCR on the 5' RACE reads and lists one entry per CDR3 protein. The sample includes about 1.4 million distinct CDR3 sequences, around 59% of them seen just once. Sequencing was carried out using blood. The receptor set was obtained from a man aged 18 to 29 in good health.

J is TRBJ1-2 and V is TRBV20-1; the D is unclear. Germline assignment: CDR1 DFQATT and CDR2 SNEGSKA (reference sequence). This CDR3 is 12 amino acids long. Trimming pared 0 bases from V and 5 bases from J, leaving 7 bases between. The CDR3 protein is CSARDTGYGYTF. The CDR3, as DNA: TGCAGTGCTAGAGATACCGGGTATGGCTACACCTTC.

This chain uses TRBV11-2 with TRBJ2-3; 7 positions match TRBD2. V lost 2 bases, J lost 5 bases, and 4 bases stayed unmatched. The CDR3 length is 14 residues. The germline CDR1 and CDR2 sequences are SGHAT and FQNNGV. The CDR3 sequence: CASSLRGERDTQYF. CDR3 DNA sequence: TGTGCCAGCAGCTTACGGGGGGAAAGAGATACGCAGTATTTT.

This clonotype was detected a few times. This chain connects TRBV7-9 to TRBJ2-7, with TRBD1 matching over 8 bases. The CDR3 contains 16 residues. CDR1 is SEHNR and CDR2 is FQNEAQ in the germline V gene (reference sequence). Losses at the gene ends were 5 bases for V and 0 bases for J; bases not matched to a gene: 9. CDR3 sequence reads: CASSPKTGESSYEQYF. In DNA, the CDR3 is TGTGCCAGCAGCCCAAAGACAGGGGAGAGCTCCTACGAGCAGTACTTC.

V gene TRBV18 combines with J gene TRBJ2-5; 10 bases align to TRBD1. The J call may be mistaken, given a closer DNA end match to TRBJ2-7. This CDR3 has 16 residues. Germline V CDR1 and CDR2: KGHSH, LQKENI. The CDR3, as DNA: TGTGCCAGCTCAGGGTGGAGGGACAGGGGAATCTACGAGCAGTACTTC. Translated, it gives CASSGWRDRGIYEQYF.